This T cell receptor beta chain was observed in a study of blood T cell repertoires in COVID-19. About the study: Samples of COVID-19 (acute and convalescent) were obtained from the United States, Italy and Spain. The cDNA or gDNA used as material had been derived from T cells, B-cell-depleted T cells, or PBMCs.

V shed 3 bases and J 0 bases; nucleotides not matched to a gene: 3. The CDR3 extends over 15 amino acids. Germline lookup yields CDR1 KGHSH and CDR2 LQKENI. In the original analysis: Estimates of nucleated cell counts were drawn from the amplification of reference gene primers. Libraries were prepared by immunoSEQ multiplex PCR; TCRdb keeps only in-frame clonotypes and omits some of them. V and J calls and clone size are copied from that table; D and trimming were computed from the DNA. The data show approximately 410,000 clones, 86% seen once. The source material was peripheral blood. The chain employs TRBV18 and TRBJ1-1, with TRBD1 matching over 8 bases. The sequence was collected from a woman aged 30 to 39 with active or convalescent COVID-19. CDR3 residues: CASSPRGPMNTEAFF. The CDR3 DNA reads TGTGCCAGCTCACCCAGGGGGCCTATGAACACTGAAGCTTTCTTT.